The 20 T cell receptor beta chains presented below share a single source sample, sequenced in a study of blood T cell repertoires in COVID-19. TCRdb's table, derived via immunoSEQ multiplex PCR, lists solely in-frame clones and lacks some. The data hold about 96,000 clones, with about 87% observed a single time. Sequencing used peripheral blood. Receptors originate from a human donor with COVID-19, enrolled during active disease. The donor label of this sample is uncertain.

This rearrangement joins TRBV19 to TRBJ1-5; 7 bases align to TRBD1. Germline-derived CDR1 and CDR2 are LNHDA and SQIVND (reference sequence). The CDR3 loop spans 15 amino acids. V shed 6 bases and J 4 bases; nucleotides not matched to a gene: 9. CDR3 coding DNA: TGTGCCAGTAGGAAACCGGACAGGTTAAATCAGCCCCAGCATTTT. Translated, it gives CASRKPDRLNQPQHF.

The V call is TRBV19, the J call TRBJ2-1; 15 nucleotides line up with TRBD2. The CDR3 loop spans 16 amino acids. The V and J ends lost 5 bases and 7 bases, in that order; junction bases with no gene match: 6. CDR1 and CDR2 from the germline V gene are LNHDA and SQIVND (reference sequence). CDR3 sequence: CASSVSGTSGRNEQFF. The CDR3 region has the DNA TGTGCCAGTAGTGTGTCCGGGACTAGCGGGAGGAATGAGCAGTTCTTC.

This rearrangement joins TRBV7-3 to TRBJ2-6, with 7 nucleotides matching TRBD1. V dropped 6 bases and J dropped 2; count of bases not matched to a gene: 4. Looked up from germline, CDR1 is SGHTA and CDR2 is FQGTGA. This CDR3 is 15 amino acids long. The CDR3: CASSPQGTGANVLTF. The CDR3 DNA sequence: TGTGCCAGCAGTCCACAGGGGACTGGGGCCAACGTCCTGACTTTC.

The CDR3 DNA is TGTGCCAGCTCCCGGGACAGGAGACAAGAGACCCAGTACTTC. Translating it yields CASSRDRRQETQYF. The chain links TRBV6-5 to TRBJ2-5, with TRBD1 matching 8 bases. The length of the CDR3 is 14 residues. Germline V gene lookup returns CDR1 MNHEY and CDR2 SVGAGI. J gave up 2 bases and V 8 bases, and 7 bases lay outside the gene matches.

The chain links TRBV18 to TRBJ1-1; D may be TRBD1 (6 bases). Per germline, CDR1 KGHSH and CDR2 LQKENI. This CDR3 contains 14 residues. The V gene lost 2 bases and the J gene lost 4 bases, with 11 bases spanning the gap. The CDR3 reads CASSPTGPGTEAFF. The CDR3 DNA reads as TGTGCCAGCTCACCAACAGGGCCGGGCACTGAAGCTTTCTTT.

A single count supports this clone. For the CDR3, the DNA is TGTGCCAGCAGCCGAGGGACAGGGGATATTGAGCAGTTCTTC. Translating it yields CASSRGTGDIEQFF. V gene TRBV7-9 combines with J gene TRBJ2-1; TRBD1 agrees at 10 bases. Germline CDR1 is SEHNR and CDR2 is FQNEAQ (reference sequence). Trimming cost V 5 bases and J 9 bases; bases outside gene matches: 7. The CDR3 sequence is 14 residues long.

This chain uses TRBV18 with TRBJ2-7; possibly TRBD1 for D (5 bases). The CDR3 spans 15 residues. The germline V and J ends were trimmed by 3 bases and 3 bases, with 15 bases remaining between them. Germline CDR1 and CDR2: KGHSH and LQKENI. DNA of the CDR3: TGTGCCAGCTCACCCTCGGCAGGGTTAAACTACGAGCAGTACTTC. It yields the protein CASSPSAGLNYEQYF.

The chain links TRBV28 to TRBJ1-4; TRBD1 aligns across 7 bases. Germline CDR1 is MDHEN and CDR2 is SYDVKM. Losses at the gene ends were 5 bases for V and 6 bases for J; bases not matched to a gene: 9. This CDR3 has 15 amino acids. Written as DNA, the CDR3 is TGTGCCAGCAGTCGGACGGACAGGTGGGATGAAAAACTGTTTTTT. This gives the protein CASSRTDRWDEKLFF.

This chain uses TRBV9 with TRBJ1-3, with D unresolved. Trimming cost V 3 bases and J 4 bases, with 14 bases left between them. This CDR3 spans 15 amino acids. CDR1 and CDR2 from the germline V gene are SGDLS and YYNGEE. The CDR3 DNA reads TGTGCCAGCAGCGCGCATACGGCGGGGGGAAACACCATATATTTT. Protein: CASSAHTAGGNTIYF.

The V and J genes are TRBV18 and TRBJ2-7; D unclear. The CDR3 has 14 residues. Germline V gene lookup returns CDR1 KGHSH and CDR2 LQKENI. The ends were cut back, 1 base at V and 2 bases at J, with 9 bases in the middle. CDR3 in DNA: TGTGCCAGCTCACCACTTCCAACAGCCTACGAGCAGTACTTC. It encodes CASSPLPTAYEQYF.

The chain employs TRBV6-8 and TRBJ1-1; tentatively, D is TRBD1 (5 bases). The CDR3 runs to 15 residues. V lost 2 bases, J lost 0 bases, and 10 bases lay in between. The V gene's germline CDR1 is MNHGY and CDR2 SAAAGT. CDR3 protein: CASSYPPTVNTEAFF. In DNA form, the CDR3 reads TGTGCCAGCAGTTACCCACCGACAGTGAACACTGAAGCTTTCTTT.

The rearrangement joins TRBV5-1 to TRBJ1-6; TRBD1 matches at 7 bases. The V and J ends lost 1 base and 5 bases, in that order; junction bases with no gene match: 3. There are 15 residues in the CDR3. The germline V gene has CDR1 SGHRS and CDR2 YFSETQ. The CDR3 loop is CASSLSTGNNSPLHF. Here the CDR3 DNA reads TGCGCCAGCAGCTTGTCGACAGGGAATAATTCACCCCTCCACTTT.

The chain joins TRBV10-3 to TRBJ2-3; D might be TRBD1 (6 bases). The CDR3 covers 16 residues. The germline CDR1 and CDR2 sequences are ENHRY and SYGVKD. V was cut by 0 bases and J by 0 bases, with 10 bases left in between. CDR3 loop: CAISESSTGSTDTQYF. Here the CDR3 DNA reads TGTGCCATCAGTGAGTCGAGCACAGGGAGCACAGATACGCAGTATTTT.

V gene TRBV20-1 combines with J gene TRBJ1-2; no clear D gene. CDR1 is DFQATT, CDR2 SNEGSKA, per germline (reference sequence). The CDR3 consists of 10 residues. V lost 3 bases and J 7 bases, leaving 6 bases between the germline ends. CDR3: CSAREGGYTF. CDR3 in DNA: TGCAGTGCTAGGGAGGGTGGCTACACCTTC.

This clone was seen only once. The chain has TRBV6-6 and TRBJ1-5, with D possibly being TRBD1 (5 bases). Germline lookup yields CDR1 MNHNY and CDR2 SVGAGI (reference sequence). Trimming pared 6 bases from V and 6 bases from J, leaving 18 bases between. The CDR3 runs to 15 residues. The CDR3 DNA reads TGTGCCAGCAGCATGGGACTCCTGGGAATTCAGCCCCAGCATTTT. Amino acids: CASSMGLLGIQPQHF.

V gene TRBV28 combines with J gene TRBJ2-2; 9 bases match TRBD2. The germline V gene encodes CDR1 MDHEN and CDR2 SYDVKM. There are 15 residues in the CDR3. The junction had 9 bases not matched to a gene; V was cut back by 6 bases and J by 7 bases. CDR3 in amino acids: CASRFAGGQSGELFF. The CDR3 DNA reads as TGTGCCAGCAGGTTCGCGGGGGGGCAAAGCGGGGAGCTGTTTTTT.

V is TRBV6-5 and J is TRBJ1-3; TRBD1 matches 8 bases. Germline CDR1 is MNHEY and CDR2 is SVGAGI. This CDR3 region has 16 residues. V lost 0 bases, J lost 3 bases, and 4 bases stayed unmatched. DNA of the CDR3: TGTGCCAGCAGTTACTCGGACAGGGTGTATGGAAACACCATATATTTT. Translating gives CASSYSDRVYGNTIYF.

The chain couples TRBV5-5 to TRBJ2-7, with unresolved D. The CDR3 is 14 amino acids. The V gene lost 2 bases and the J gene lost 4 bases, with 13 bases spanning the gap. Germline V gene lookup returns CDR1 SGHKS and CDR2 YYEKEE (reference sequence). The DNA for the CDR3 is TGTGCCAGCAGCTTTTACACAGAACCATACGAGCAGTACTTC. This translates into CASSFYTEPYEQYF.

The chain employs TRBV6-1 and TRBJ2-2, with 7 bases fitting TRBD1. This CDR3 comprises 15 residues. Unmatched junction bases numbered 5, after V lost 1 base and J lost 6 bases. Germline CDR1 MNHNS, CDR2 SASEGT. Here the CDR3 DNA reads TGTGCCAGCAGTGAAGGGACAGGCGAACCCGGGGAGCTGTTTTTT. This translates into CASSEGTGEPGELFF.

The chain employs TRBV3-1 (or the pseudogene TRBV3-2) and TRBJ2-6, with 8 bases that match TRBD2. CDR1 LGHDT and CDR2 YNNKEL come from the germline V gene (reference sequence). V was clipped by 4 bases and J by 4 bases; unmatched bases: 6. This CDR3 has 16 amino acids. The CDR3 DNA follows: TGTGCCAGCAGCCCGGGAGGGCAGAGGGGGGCCAACGTCCTGACTTTC. Residues: CASSPGGQRGANVLTF.